Presented here are 26 T cell receptor beta chains from one specimen sequenced in a study of T cells in Graves' hyperthyroidism and ophthalmopathy (dated by TCRdb to between 2018 and 2021). The method behind the library was multiplex PCR. Sequencing was carried out with an Illumina HiSeq 2000. The TCR beta CDR3 regions were amplified from RNA transcripts. A first-round RT-PCR of the TCR CDR3 used the HTBI primer set with the Qiagen OneStep RT-PCR kit. The public reads were quality trimmed at Q25 with fastp and then assembled into clones with MiXCR by TCRdb, keeping productive beta chains. Each entry merges the rows of one CDR3 protein and shows their most common DNA and genes. This sample is represented by about 280,000 distinct CDR3 sequences; under 30% of them were singletons. The biggest ten clones account for approximately 30% of the sample. The specimen sequenced was blood. Receptor source: a man aged 35 to 55 with Graves' hyperthyroidism that later progressed to Graves' ophthalmopathy.

The sample holds a few counts of this clonotype. V and J are TRBV29-1 and TRBJ2-7; a weak D match, TRBD1 (6 bases). The CDR3 has 12 residues. With 4 bases removed from V and 3 bases from J, the gap between germline ends came to 10 bases. In germline, CDR1 is SQVTM, CDR2 ANQGSEA. The CDR3 spells CSVVRGNYEQYF. The DNA of the CDR3 is TGCAGCGTTGTTAGGGGGAACTACGAGCAGTACTTC.

This clonotype was counted ten times or more. The rearrangement uses TRBV12-3 or TRBV12-4 and TRBJ1-5; D not certain. V dropped 4 bases and J dropped 6 bases, with 4 bases sitting between them. The CDR3 consists of 11 residues. CDR3 amino acids: CASSSGQPQHF. CDR3 in DNA: TGTGCCAGCAGTTCGGGTCAGCCCCAGCATTTT.

The gene calls are TRBV20-1 and TRBJ2-5; 13 bases are a match to TRBD2. Germline CDR1 is DFQATT and CDR2 is SNEGSKA (reference sequence). J was trimmed by 5 bases and V by 3 bases; bases with no gene match: 3. The CDR3 has 14 amino acids. DNA for the CDR3: TGCAGTGCTAGTGGGACTAGCGGGACGGAGACCCAGTACTTC. Protein sequence: CSASGTSGTETQYF.

This clonotype was counted at least ten times. The CDR3 here is CASSDRTPSNQPQHF. CDR3 nucleotide sequence: TGTGCCAGCAGCGACCGGACACCTAGCAATCAGCCCCAGCATTTT. The chain employs TRBV12-3 or TRBV12-4 and TRBJ1-5; D may be TRBD1 (5 bases). The CDR3 is 15 residues long. The V end was cut by 6 bases, the J end by 0 bases, with 12 bases between.

At least ten counts were recorded for this clonotype. The CDR3 here is CASSFRLAGESSYEQYF. The DNA of the CDR3 is TGCGCCAGCAGCTTCCGGCTAGCGGGAGAAAGCTCCTACGAGCAGTACTTC. The genes are TRBV5-1 and TRBJ2-7; 10 bases line up with TRBD2. The J segment lost 0 bases and the V segment lost 2 bases, leaving 8 bases of the junction unmatched. The CDR3 runs 17 residues. Germline V lookup: CDR1 SGHRS, CDR2 YFSETQ.

This clonotype was observed many times. This chain connects TRBV20-1 to TRBJ1-2; D is possibly TRBD1 (5 bases). This CDR3 comprises 13 residues. V was clipped by 0 bases and J by 6 bases, with 11 bases between them. Germline loops: CDR1 DFQATT, CDR2 SNEGSKA (reference sequence). The CDR3 is CSARDPLGDGYTF. The CDR3 DNA follows: TGCAGTGCTAGAGATCCATTAGGGGATGGCTACACCTTC.

The sample holds many counts of this clonotype. The V call is TRBV6-5, the J call TRBJ2-7; a weak D match, TRBD1 (6 bases). Trimming left V 0 bases short and J 6 bases short, with 12 bases between. CDR3 length: 14 residues. The V gene's germline CDR1 is MNHEY and CDR2 SVGAGI. The CDR3 reads CASSYSRTATEQYF. Written as DNA, the CDR3 is TGTGCCAGCAGTTACTCGAGGACAGCGACCGAGCAGTACTTC.

The chain carries TRBV29-1 and TRBJ2-5; 8 bases agree with TRBD2. The CDR3 is 14 residues long. V shed 7 bases, J shed 5 bases, and the junction held 12 bases outside the gene matches. The germline CDR1 and CDR2 sequences are SQVTM and ANQGSEA. CDR3: CSAEAGDWVETQYF. The CDR3 bases are TGCAGCGCCGAAGCGGGAGATTGGGTGGAGACCCAGTACTTC.

This clonotype was seen at least ten times. The V gene is TRBV19, the J gene TRBJ1-1; 7 bases align to TRBD1. CDR3 size: 14 residues. The germline V gene has CDR1 LNHDA and CDR2 SQIVND (reference sequence). With V trimmed by 3 bases and J by 8 bases, 9 bases remained unmatched. The CDR3 coding sequence is TGTGCCAGTAGTATCACCTCGAGGGGGCAGGAAGCTTTCTTT. This gives the protein CASSITSRGQEAFF.

The chain has TRBV29-1 and TRBJ2-4; D might be TRBD1 (6 bases). Between the trimmed V and J ends, which lost 7 bases and 0 bases, there was a span of 13 bases. Per germline, CDR1 SQVTM and CDR2 ANQGSEA. The length of the CDR3 is 14 residues. The CDR3 DNA reads TGCAGCGCCGCCGGGACATCAGCCAAAAACATTCAGTACTTC. Protein sequence: CSAAGTSAKNIQYF.

This clonotype was observed many times. The chain has TRBV20-1 and TRBJ2-7, with D perhaps TRBD2 (6 bases). In germline, CDR1 is DFQATT, CDR2 SNEGSKA (reference sequence). The CDR3 spans 15 residues. V lost 0 bases, J lost 0 bases, and 12 bases lay in between. CDR3 coding DNA: TGCAGTGCTAGAGAAGGGACTCTGAGCTCCTACGAGCAGTACTTC. Amino acids: CSAREGTLSSYEQYF.

The chain uses TRBV12-3 or TRBV12-4 and TRBJ2-7; 7 bases are a match to TRBD1. V shed 6 bases, J shed 0 bases, and the junction held 5 bases outside the gene matches. CDR3 size: 14 residues. The CDR3 loop reads CASRPGQFSYEQYF. CDR3 sequence (DNA): TGTGCCAGCAGGCCGGGACAGTTCTCCTACGAGCAGTACTTC.

The chain uses TRBV6-1 and TRBJ2-7; the D gene is possibly TRBD2 (6 bases). Trimming shortened V by 6 bases and J by 2 bases, and 11 bases separated the two germline ends. This CDR3 contains 13 residues. From germline, CDR1 is MNHNS and CDR2 SASEGT. The CDR3 loop reads CASRPGLTYEQYF. The CDR3 DNA reads TGTGCCAGCAGGCCGGGACTCACCTACGAGCAGTACTTC.

This clonotype was counted ten times or more. CDR3 nucleotide sequence: TGTGCCATCGCACAGGGGGCCGGCGAAATCGGCTATGGCTACACCTTC. Protein sequence: CAIAQGAGEIGYGYTF. The rearrangement uses TRBV10-3 and TRBJ1-2; 9 nucleotides align to TRBD1. CDR3 size: 16 residues. The V gene end was trimmed by 8 bases and the J gene end by 4 bases; junction bases not matched to a gene: 14. The germline V gene encodes CDR1 ENHRY and CDR2 SYGVKD.

This clonotype appeared many times. The chain uses TRBV9 and TRBJ1-1; D may be TRBD1 (5 bases). The CDR3 is 14 residues long. CDR1 and CDR2 from the germline V gene are SGDLS and YYNGEE. V was cut by 0 bases and J by 6 bases, with 12 bases left in between. CDR3 coding DNA: TGTGCCAGCAGCGTAGCTAGGGGATCGGCTGAAGCTTTCTTT. Encoded protein: CASSVARGSAEAFF.

This clonotype was observed at least ten times. The V call is TRBV2, the J call TRBJ1-5; 8 bases line up with TRBD1. With 8 bases clipped from V and 3 bases from J, the junction kept 6 bases outside the gene matches. Germline CDR1 is SNHLY and CDR2 is FYNNEI. This CDR3 is 14 amino acids long. The CDR3 DNA reads as TGTGCCAGCGCACGGGACAGGTACAATCAGCCCCAGCATTTT. Protein: CASARDRYNQPQHF.

This clonotype occurred many times. V usage is TRBV10-3 and J usage is TRBJ2-5; D remains unclear. Germline-derived CDR1 and CDR2 are ENHRY and SYGVKD. V was trimmed by 4 bases and J by 0 bases, leaving 3 bases between them. The CDR3 sequence is 12 residues long. The CDR3 region is CAISVDQETQYF. In nucleotides, the CDR3 is TGTGCCATCAGTGTGGACCAAGAGACCCAGTACTTC.

This clonotype has at least ten counts. The V call is TRBV30, the J call TRBJ2-5, with 10 nucleotides matching TRBD2. The CDR3 runs 18 residues. Germline V gene data show CDR1 as GTSNPN and CDR2 as SVGIG (reference sequence). Trimming cost V 8 bases and J 2 bases; bases outside gene matches: 20. This CDR3 reads CAGLPLAGEGELQETQYF. CDR3 coding DNA: TGTGCCGGACTTCCCCTAGCGGGAGAGGGGGAGTTACAAGAGACCCAGTACTTC.

This clonotype occurred many times. The chain has TRBV11-1 and TRBJ2-5; D gene unclear. V gave up 5 bases and J gave up 5 bases, with 12 bases separating them. Germline V CDR1 and CDR2: SGHAT, FQDESV (reference sequence). The CDR3 extends over 13 amino acids. CDR3 protein: CASSETPPETQYF. CDR3 bases: TGTGCCAGCAGCGAAACCCCCCCGGAGACCCAGTACTTC.

V is TRBV19 and J is TRBJ1-2, with D tentatively TRBD1 (5 bases). Per the germline V gene, CDR1 is LNHDA and CDR2 is SQIVND (reference sequence). V lost 6 bases and J lost 7, with 18 bases in between. The CDR3 loop spans 14 amino acids. The CDR3 here is CASSLDKGRPGYTF. In DNA, the CDR3 is TGTGCCAGTAGCCTCGACAAGGGACGCCCTGGCTACACCTTC.

This clonotype has ten or more counts. The chain uses TRBV7-3 and TRBJ2-7; no clear D gene. Germline V lookup: CDR1 SGHTA, CDR2 FQGTGA. The V and J ends lost 5 bases and 9 bases respectively, with 11 bases between them. This CDR3 is built from 11 residues. The CDR3 sequence: CASSQPESQYF. Written as DNA, the CDR3 is TGTGCCAGCAGCCAACCGGAGTCGCAGTACTTC.

V gene TRBV5-1 combines with J gene TRBJ2-6, with D possibly TRBD2 on 7 matching bases. V lost 3 bases and J lost 0, with 16 bases in between. The germline CDR1 and CDR2 sequences are SGHRS and YFSETQ. CDR3 length equals 18 residues. The CDR3 sequence is CASSWVAGALSGANVLTF. The CDR3, as DNA: TGCGCCAGCAGCTGGGTGGCGGGGGCCCTCTCTGGGGCCAACGTCCTGACTTTC.

The chain is built from TRBV6-1 and TRBJ2-7; D not certain. Trimming removed 7 bases at V and 2 bases at J, with 9 bases between. CDR3 size: 12 residues. The V gene's germline CDR1 is MNHNS and CDR2 SASEGT. CDR3 sequence: CASKGPTYEQYF. CDR3 DNA: TGTGCCAGCAAAGGACCCACCTACGAGCAGTACTTC.

The chain links TRBV24-1 to TRBJ2-4; D remains unclear. CDR3 size: 13 residues. Germline CDR1 KGHDR, CDR2 SFDVKD. Deletions cut 1 base from V and 11 bases from J, with 11 bases between. CDR3 loop: CATSDFGMAFQYF. The CDR3 coding sequence is TGTGCCACCAGTGATTTTGGAATGGCATTTCAGTACTTC.

This clonotype showed up many times. An end of the junction does not agree with germline; a read error may underlie this. The V and J genes are TRBV6-1 and TRBJ1-2, with 8 bases fitting TRBD1. Germline-derived CDR1 and CDR2 are MNHNS and SASEGT. This CDR3 comprises 15 residues. The CDR3 spells CASSRKPGQDLSHLF. DNA of the CDR3: TGTGCCAGCAGCCGAAAACCGGGACAGGATTTGTCCCACCTTTTC.

This clonotype was detected many times. The chain links TRBV19 to TRBJ2-5; 9 nucleotides agree with TRBD1. This CDR3 region has 15 residues. V was pared by 7 bases and J by 0 bases, with 6 bases of the junction left unmatched. CDR1 is LNHDA, CDR2 SQIVND, per germline (reference sequence). In DNA, the CDR3 is TGTGCCAGTAATTTGGGACAGGGTAACCAAGAGACCCAGTACTTC. Translation gives CASNLGQGNQETQYF.